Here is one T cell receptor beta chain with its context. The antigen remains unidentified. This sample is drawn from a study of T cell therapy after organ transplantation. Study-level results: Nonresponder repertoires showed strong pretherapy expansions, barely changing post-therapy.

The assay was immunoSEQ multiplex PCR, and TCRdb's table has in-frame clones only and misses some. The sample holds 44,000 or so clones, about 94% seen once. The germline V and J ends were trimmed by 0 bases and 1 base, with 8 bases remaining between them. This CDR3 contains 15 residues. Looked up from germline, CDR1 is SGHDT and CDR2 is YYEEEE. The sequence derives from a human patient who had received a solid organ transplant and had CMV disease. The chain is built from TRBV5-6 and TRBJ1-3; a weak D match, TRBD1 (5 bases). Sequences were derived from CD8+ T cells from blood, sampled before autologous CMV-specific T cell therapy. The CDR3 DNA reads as TGTGCCAGCAGCTTGGCGGGGGATTCTGGAAACACCATATATTTT. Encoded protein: CASSLAGDSGNTIYF.